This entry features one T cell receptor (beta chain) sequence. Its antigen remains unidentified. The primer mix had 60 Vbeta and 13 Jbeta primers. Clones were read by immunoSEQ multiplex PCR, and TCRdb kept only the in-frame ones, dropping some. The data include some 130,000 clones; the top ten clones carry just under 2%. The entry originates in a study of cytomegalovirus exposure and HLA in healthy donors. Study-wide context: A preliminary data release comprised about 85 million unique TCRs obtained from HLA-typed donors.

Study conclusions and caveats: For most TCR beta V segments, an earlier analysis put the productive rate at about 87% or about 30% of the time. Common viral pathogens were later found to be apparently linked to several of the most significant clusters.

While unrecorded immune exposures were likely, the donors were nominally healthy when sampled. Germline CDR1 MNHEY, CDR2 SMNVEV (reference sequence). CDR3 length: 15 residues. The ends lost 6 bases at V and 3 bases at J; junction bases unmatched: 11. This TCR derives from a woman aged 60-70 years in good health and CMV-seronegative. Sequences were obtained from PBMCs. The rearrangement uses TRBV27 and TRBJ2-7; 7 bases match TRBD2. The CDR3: CASSPAVSGVYEQYF. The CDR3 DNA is TGTGCCAGCAGCCCGGCAGTGAGCGGGGTCTACGAGCAGTACTTC.